One and the same sample provided the 12 T cell receptor beta chains below, sequenced in a study of blood T cell repertoires in COVID-19. Clones were sequenced by immunoSEQ multiplex PCR, and TCRdb holds only the in-frame ones, with some missing. The data hold approximately 98,000 clones, with just over 85% observed a single time. The material sequenced was peripheral blood. The origin of the receptors is a human donor in a cohort sampled during active COVID-19.

The chain couples TRBV9 to TRBJ1-1; the match to TRBD1 covers 8 bases. Germline V gives CDR1 SGDLS, CDR2 YYNGEE. V gave up 4 bases and J gave up 0 bases; unmatched junction bases: 11. The CDR3 has 17 amino acids. The CDR3 reads CASSTDREGLMNTEAFF. CDR3 coding DNA: TGTGCCAGCAGCACGGACAGGGAAGGCCTTATGAACACTGAAGCTTTCTTT.

This clone was counted a single time. V gene TRBV29-1 combines with J gene TRBJ1-2, with D unresolved. With 8 bases removed from V and 4 bases from J, the gap between germline ends came to 14 bases. Germline CDR1 reads SQVTM; CDR2 reads ANQGSEA. The CDR3 consists of 12 residues. The CDR3 loop reads CSTYEVRYGYTF. The CDR3 nucleotides read TGCAGCACCTACGAGGTTCGCTATGGCTACACCTTC. The complete variable domain, with remaining parts taken from reference TRBV29-1 and TRBJ1-2, reads SAVISQKPSRDICQRGTSLTIQCQVDSQVTMMFWYRQQPGQSLTLIATANQGSEATYESGFVIDKFPISRPNLTFSTLTVSNMSPEDSSIYLCSTYEVRYGYTFGSGTRLTVV.

For the CDR3, the DNA is TGTGCCAGCAGCTCCCTTAGGGGGCTAGAACCCTACGAGCAGTACTTC. Amino acids: CASSSLRGLEPYEQYF. The chain couples TRBV9 to TRBJ2-7; 7 bases align to TRBD1. Germline V gene lookup returns CDR1 SGDLS and CDR2 YYNGEE. J gave up 2 bases and V 4 bases, and 12 bases lay outside the gene matches. The CDR3 has 16 amino acids.

This chain connects TRBV6-5 to TRBJ1-1; TRBD1 matches 9 bases. CDR3 length: 16 amino acids. The germline V gene encodes CDR1 MNHEY and CDR2 SVGAGI. J lost 10 bases, V lost 2 bases, and 14 bases had no gene match. The CDR3 loop is CASSYKGQGEGVRAFF. The CDR3 coding sequence is TGTGCCAGCAGTTACAAGGGACAGGGTGAGGGCGTCCGAGCTTTCTTT.

The chain has TRBV5-8 and TRBJ2-5; maybe TRBD2 (5 bases). CDR1 SGHTS and CDR2 YDEGEE come from the germline V gene. V lost 4 bases to trimming and J lost 2 bases, with 9 bases between them. CDR3 length: 13 amino acids. The CDR3 DNA sequence: TGTGCCAGCAGCCCCGGGAATCAAGAGACCCAGTACTTC. This translates into CASSPGNQETQYF.

V and J are TRBV4-1 and TRBJ2-1; 9 bases fit TRBD2. With V trimmed by 1 base and J by 4 bases, 11 bases remained unmatched. This CDR3 is 18 amino acids long. Germline CDR1 MGHRA, CDR2 YSYEKL. DNA for the CDR3: TGCGCCAGCAGCCAAGGGGTGGCGGGAGGGCGGCTTTACAATGAGCAGTTCTTC. Protein sequence: CASSQGVAGGRLYNEQFF.

The J gene is TRBJ2-7, the V gene TRBV11-2; D is undetermined. The CDR3 consists of 12 residues. V was trimmed by 5 bases and J by 1 base, leaving 6 bases between them. Germline CDR1 SGHAT, CDR2 FQNNGV. For the CDR3, the DNA is TGTGCCAGCAGCCGGTTGTCCTACGAGCAGTACTTC. Translated, it gives CASSRLSYEQYF.

V is TRBV27 and J is TRBJ2-1, with D maybe TRBD2 (6 bases). V was clipped by 6 bases and J by 8 bases, with 26 bases between them. The CDR3 consists of 17 residues. Germline loops: CDR1 MNHEY, CDR2 SMNVEV (reference sequence). The CDR3 DNA is TGTGCCAGCAGCCGCTGGTCCAGCGGGCCCCTTGGCTATGAGCAGTTCTTC. Translating gives CASSRWSSGPLGYEQFF.

The chain employs TRBV5-6 and TRBJ1-5; possible D gene TRBD1, 5 bases. Deletions cut 4 bases from V and 7 bases from J, with 18 bases between. The CDR3 has 15 amino acids. From germline, CDR1 is SGHDT and CDR2 YYEEEE. The CDR3 DNA is TGTGCCAGCAGCACAGATTCGACCCCAGGGCAGCCCCAGCATTTT. It is translated as CASSTDSTPGQPQHF.

V is TRBV6-5 and J is TRBJ2-7; 9 positions agree with TRBD2. Germline V CDR1 and CDR2: MNHEY, SVGAGI. This CDR3 spans 15 amino acids. Trimming at V came to 8 bases and at J to 0 bases, leaving 8 bases not matched to a gene. The chain's CDR3 is CASGTSRYSSYEQYF. The DNA of the CDR3 is TGTGCCAGCGGGACTAGCCGGTACAGCTCCTACGAGCAGTACTTC.

This clone was seen just once. V usage is TRBV10-3 and J usage is TRBJ2-6; possible D gene TRBD1, 6 bases. Trimming took off 3 bases at V and 2 bases at J, with 8 bases between the two ends. The CDR3 covers 15 residues. From germline, CDR1 is ENHRY and CDR2 SYGVKD. The DNA for the CDR3 is TGTGCCATCAGTGAATCAGGGGCTGGGGCCAACGTCCTGACTTTC. It codes for CAISESGAGANVLTF.

The rearrangement uses TRBV7-3 and TRBJ2-1; D is unclear. V was trimmed by 2 bases and J by 0 bases, leaving 8 bases between them. Germline V gene sequence: CDR1 SGHTA, CDR2 FQGTGA. This CDR3 contains 15 residues. The CDR3 protein is CASSLWPDSYNEQFF. The CDR3 nucleotides read TGTGCCAGCAGCTTATGGCCAGACTCCTACAATGAGCAGTTCTTC.